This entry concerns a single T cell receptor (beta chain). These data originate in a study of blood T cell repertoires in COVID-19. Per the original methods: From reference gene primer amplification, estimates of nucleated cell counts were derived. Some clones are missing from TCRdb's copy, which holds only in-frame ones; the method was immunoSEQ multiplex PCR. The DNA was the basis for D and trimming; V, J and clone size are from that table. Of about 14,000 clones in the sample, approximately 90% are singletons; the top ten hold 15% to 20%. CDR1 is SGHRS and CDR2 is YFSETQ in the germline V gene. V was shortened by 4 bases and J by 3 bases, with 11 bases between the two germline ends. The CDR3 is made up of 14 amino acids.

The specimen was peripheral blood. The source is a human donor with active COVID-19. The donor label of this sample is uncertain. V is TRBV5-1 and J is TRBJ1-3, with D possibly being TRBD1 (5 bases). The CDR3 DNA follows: TGCGCCAGCAGCGACGGGAGGGGTGGAAACACCATATATTTT. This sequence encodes CASSDGRGGNTIYF.